These T cell receptor beta chains were read from a single sample in a study of blood T cells in healthy people across ages. TCRdb re-called the 5' RACE reads through MiXCR, storing one row per CDR3 protein. The sample lists 790,000 or so distinct CDR3 sequences; just over 55% were seen once. Sequencing input: blood. The receptors come from a man aged 40-50 years in good health. CDR3s include the opening cysteine and the closing phenylalanine or tryptophan. The D gene is left open where the match is weak. Size is omitted from some rows. Given values are once, few, many or a class for expanded clones.

>TRBV3-1|few|.|TRBJ2-5
TGTGCCAGCAGCCGTCGCGAAAGAACGGAGACCCAGTACTTC
CASSRRERTETQYF
>TRBV12-3/TRBV12-4|.|.|TRBJ1-2
TGTGCCAGCAGTTTCGGGACCTGGGACTATGGCTACACCTTC
CASSFGTWDYGYTF
>TRBV7-9|many|.|TRBJ1-2
TGTGCCAGCAGCCGCCTGCAGATAAATGGCTACACCTTC
CASSRLQINGYTF
>TRBV4-2|.|.|TRBJ1-1
TGTGCCAGCAGCCAAGCCGGGACAAGGAACACTGAAGCTTTCTTT
CASSQAGTRNTEAFF
>TRBV4-1|.|.|TRBJ2-6
TGCGCCAGCAGCCAAGATGAAGGGGTCGGCACTGGGGCCAACGTCCTGACTTTC
CASSQDEGVGTGANVLTF
>TRBV7-9|.|.|TRBJ2-1
TGTGCCAGCAGCACCGGGCTAGCGTACAATGAGCAGTTCTTC
CASSTGLAYNEQFF
>TRBV3-1|.|.|TRBJ1-4
TGTGCCAGCAGCCAAGCTCACAGGGTGATTGGGGAAAAACTGTTTTTT
CASSQAHRVIGEKLFF
>TRBV6-2/TRBV6-3|.|TRBD2|TRBJ2-3
TGTGCCAGCAGTCGTGGGACTAGCGGGACCACAGATACGCAGTATTTT
CASSRGTSGTTDTQYF
>TRBV7-2|.|TRBD1|TRBJ2-1
TGTGCCAGCAGCTTTGGGACAGGTTACAATGAGCAGTTCTTC
CASSFGTGYNEQFF
>TRBV6-2/TRBV6-3|.|.|TRBJ2-7
TGTGCCAGCAGTTACTCGAATCTGGGGACCTCCTACGAGCAGTACTTC
CASSYSNLGTSYEQYF
>TRBV7-8|few|TRBD2|TRBJ2-1
TGTGCCAGCAGCTTCCAGCGGGAGTCCAATGAGCAGTTCTTC
CASSFQRESNEQFF
>TRBV7-3|.|.|TRBJ2-1
TGTGCCAGCAGCTTAACGGGTCCGGGGGCGCATGAGCAGTTCTTC
CASSLTGPGAHEQFF
>TRBV6-4|.|.|TRBJ1-1
TGTGCCAGCAGTGAATCCTTCAACACTGAAGCTTTCTTT
CASSESFNTEAFF
>TRBV15|.|.|TRBJ2-3
TGTGCCACCAGCAGAGGGGCGACTAGCACAGATACGCAGTATTTT
CATSRGATSTDTQYF
>TRBV15|few|.|TRBJ2-5
TGTGCCACCAGCAGAGATTGGCAGGAGCAGTACTTC
CATSRDWQEQYF
>TRBV29-1|.|.|TRBJ2-3
TGCAGCGTTGAAGAGTCGGGGCCTACGCAGTATTTT
CSVEESGPTQYF
>TRBV4-3|few|.|TRBJ2-2
TGCGCCAGCAGCCAGTCGCGAGCCGGGGAGCTGTTTTTT
CASSQSRAGELFF
>TRBV4-1|.|.|TRBJ2-7
TGCGCCAGCAGCCAAGATCGTGGAACACACTACGAGCAGTACTTC
CASSQDRGTHYEQYF
>TRBV3-1|.|.|TRBJ2-1
TGTGCCAGCAGCCTCCCCTTTGGCAATGAGCAGTTCTTC
CASSLPFGNEQFF
>TRBV12-3/TRBV12-4|.|.|TRBJ1-4
TGTGCCAGCAGGAAGGGACTGGGGGAGAATGAAAAACTGTTTTTT
CASRKGLGENEKLFF
>TRBV4-1|.|.|TRBJ2-7
TGCGCCAGCAGCCCATCTTCGACCCTCGAGCAGTACTTC
CASSPSSTLEQYF
>TRBV27|.|.|TRBJ2-7
TGTGCCAGCAGGGGTGGGTATCGGTACGAGCAGTACTTC
CASRGGYRYEQYF